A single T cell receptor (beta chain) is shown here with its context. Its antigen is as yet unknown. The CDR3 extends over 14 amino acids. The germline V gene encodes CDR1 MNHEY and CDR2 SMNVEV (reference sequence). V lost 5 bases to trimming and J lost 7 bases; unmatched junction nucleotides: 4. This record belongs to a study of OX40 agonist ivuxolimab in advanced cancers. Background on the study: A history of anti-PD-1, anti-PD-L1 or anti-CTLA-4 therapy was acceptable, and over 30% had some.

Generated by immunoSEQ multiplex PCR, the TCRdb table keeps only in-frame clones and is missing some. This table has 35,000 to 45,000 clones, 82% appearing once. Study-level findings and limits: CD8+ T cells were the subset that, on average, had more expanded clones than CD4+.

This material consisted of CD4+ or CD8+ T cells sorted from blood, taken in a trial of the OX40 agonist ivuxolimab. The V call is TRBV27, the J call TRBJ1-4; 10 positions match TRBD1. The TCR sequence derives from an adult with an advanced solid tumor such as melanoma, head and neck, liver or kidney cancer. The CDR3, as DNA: TGTGCCAGCAGTCCGGACAGGGGGTTTGAAAAACTGTTTTTT. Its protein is CASSPDRGFEKLFF.